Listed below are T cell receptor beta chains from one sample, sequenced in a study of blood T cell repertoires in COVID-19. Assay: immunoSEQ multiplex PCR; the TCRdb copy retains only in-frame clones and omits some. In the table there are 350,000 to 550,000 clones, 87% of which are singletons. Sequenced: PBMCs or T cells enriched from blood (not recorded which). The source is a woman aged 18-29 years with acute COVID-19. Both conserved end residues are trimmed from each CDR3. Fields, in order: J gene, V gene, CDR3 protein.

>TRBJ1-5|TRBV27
ASSLSKIGVGNQPQH
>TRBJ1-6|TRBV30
AWSVPWGVNNSPLH
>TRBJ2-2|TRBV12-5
ASGLVYLEQGGTTGELF
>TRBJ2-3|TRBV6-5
ASSYSISGDTQY
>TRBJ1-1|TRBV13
ASSYSNSNTEAF
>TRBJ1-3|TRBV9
ASSVGKQGSGNTIY
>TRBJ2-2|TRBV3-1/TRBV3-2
ASSQPGQANTGELF
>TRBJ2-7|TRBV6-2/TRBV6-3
ASSYQLAYEQY
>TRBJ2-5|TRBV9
ASSVPGGAQETQY
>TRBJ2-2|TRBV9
ASSKQGPNTGELF
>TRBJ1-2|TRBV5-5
ASSRDRGPNYGYT
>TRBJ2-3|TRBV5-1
ASSLGQGEGDTQY
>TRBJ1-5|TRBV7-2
ASSPPGGYQPQH
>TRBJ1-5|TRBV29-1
SVRQGNQPQH
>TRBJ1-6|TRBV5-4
ASSREQDGSPLH
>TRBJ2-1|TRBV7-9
ASSPLGIAGGNEQF